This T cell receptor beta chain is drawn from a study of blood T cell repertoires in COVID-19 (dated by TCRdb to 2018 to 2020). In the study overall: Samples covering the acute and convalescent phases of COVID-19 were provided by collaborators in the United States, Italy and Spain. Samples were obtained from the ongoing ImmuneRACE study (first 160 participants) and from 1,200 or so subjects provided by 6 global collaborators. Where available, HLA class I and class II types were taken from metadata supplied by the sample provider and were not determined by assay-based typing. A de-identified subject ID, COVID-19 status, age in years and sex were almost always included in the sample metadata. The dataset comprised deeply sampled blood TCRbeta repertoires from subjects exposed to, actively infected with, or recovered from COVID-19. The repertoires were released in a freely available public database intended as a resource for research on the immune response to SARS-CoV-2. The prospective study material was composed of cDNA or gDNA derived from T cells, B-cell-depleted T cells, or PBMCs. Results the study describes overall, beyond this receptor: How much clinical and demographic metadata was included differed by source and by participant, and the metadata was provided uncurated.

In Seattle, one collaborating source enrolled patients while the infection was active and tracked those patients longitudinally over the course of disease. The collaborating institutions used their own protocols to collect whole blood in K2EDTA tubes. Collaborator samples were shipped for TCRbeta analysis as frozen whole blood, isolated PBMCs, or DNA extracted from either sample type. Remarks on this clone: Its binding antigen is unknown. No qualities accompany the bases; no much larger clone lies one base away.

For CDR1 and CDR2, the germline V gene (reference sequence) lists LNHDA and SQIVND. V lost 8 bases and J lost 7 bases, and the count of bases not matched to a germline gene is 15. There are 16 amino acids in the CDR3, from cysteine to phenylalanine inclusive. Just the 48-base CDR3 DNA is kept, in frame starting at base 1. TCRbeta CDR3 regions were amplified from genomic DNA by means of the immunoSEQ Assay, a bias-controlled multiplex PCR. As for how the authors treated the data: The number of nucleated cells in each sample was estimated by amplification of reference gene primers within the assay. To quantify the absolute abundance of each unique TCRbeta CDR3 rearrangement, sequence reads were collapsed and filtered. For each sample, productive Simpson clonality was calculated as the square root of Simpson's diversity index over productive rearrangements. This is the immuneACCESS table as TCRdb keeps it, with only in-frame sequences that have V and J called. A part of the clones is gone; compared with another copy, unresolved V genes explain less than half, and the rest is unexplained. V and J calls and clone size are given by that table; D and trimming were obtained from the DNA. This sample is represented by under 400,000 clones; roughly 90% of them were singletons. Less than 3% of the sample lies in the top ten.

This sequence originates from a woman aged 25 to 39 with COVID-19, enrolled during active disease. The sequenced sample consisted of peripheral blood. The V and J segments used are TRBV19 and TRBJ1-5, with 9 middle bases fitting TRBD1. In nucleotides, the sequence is TGTGCCAGTGCGGTCCTAACAGGGGGCCGCAGACAGCCCCAGCATTTT. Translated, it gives CASAVLTGGRRQPQHF.